The 26 T cell receptor beta chains presented below share a single source sample, sequenced in a study of vaccination and CD4 T cells after COVID-19. Their specific antigens are unknown. Regarding treatment: roughly ten-day PBMC culture with coronavirus spike peptide pools or control peptides (ViraFEST assay). Scientists ran DNA taken from cultured CD4+ T cells through the Oncomine TCR Beta short-read assay for sequencing. TCRdb ran MiXCR on the PCR reads and lists one entry per CDR3 protein. The sample records 15,000 or so distinct CDR3 sequences, approximately 50% being singletons. Material for sequencing was CD4+ T cells from blood, cultured in vitro. These receptors came from a human donor who had recovered from COVID-19.

This clonotype was picked up a small number of times. This chain joins TRBV20-1 and TRBJ2-5, with D uncertain. Germline values: CDR1 DFQATT, CDR2 SNEGSKA (reference sequence). The CDR3 consists of 12 residues. V dropped 7 bases and J dropped 0 bases, with 9 bases sitting between them. The CDR3 nucleotides read TGCAGTGTCCCCCGCTACCAAGAGACCCAGTACTTC. Its protein product is CSVPRYQETQYF.

J is TRBJ1-2 and V is TRBV10-3; no reliable D call. Germline lookup yields CDR1 ENHRY and CDR2 SYGVKD. The germline V and J ends were trimmed by 7 bases and 7 bases, with 13 bases remaining between them. The CDR3 has 12 residues. As DNA, the CDR3 is TGTGCCATCAATGGCCCGGAGGGTGGCTACACCTTC. It is translated as CAINGPEGGYTF.

The chain combines TRBV7-2 with TRBJ2-5, with TRBD2 identical over 15 bases. Germline loops: CDR1 SGHTA, CDR2 FQGNSA. V trimming: 7 bases; J trimming: 5 bases; junction bases outside the gene matches: 14. CDR3 length: 18 residues. CDR3 sequence reads: CASKPKGLAGGLWETQYF. The CDR3 DNA reads as TGTGCCAGCAAACCCAAAGGACTAGCGGGGGGGCTCTGGGAGACCCAGTACTTC.

This sequence joins TRBV7-2 and TRBJ2-2; D may be TRBD2 (6 bases). CDR3 length equals 16 residues. Germline values: CDR1 SGHTA, CDR2 FQGNSA. V lost 2 bases to trimming and J lost 6 bases, with 16 bases between them. For the CDR3, the DNA is TGTGCCAGCAGCTTATCGAGACTAGGGTTCGCCGGGGAGCTGTTTTTT. It is translated as CASSLSRLGFAGELFF.

The chain has TRBV6-1 and TRBJ2-5, with TRBD1 matching over 8 bases. Per the germline V gene, CDR1 is MNHNS and CDR2 is SASEGT. After removal of 6 bases from V and 5 bases from J, the junction contained 8 bases not matched to a gene. CDR3 size: 14 residues. The CDR3 nucleotides are TGTGCCAGCAGATGGACAGGGCGGCTCGAGACCCAGTACTTC. As protein: CASRWTGRLETQYF.

This CDR3 reads CSARVRRGETQYF. The CDR3 coding sequence is TGCAGTGCTAGAGTTCGCCGGGGGGAGACCCAGTACTTC. This chain connects TRBV20-1 to TRBJ2-5; the D gene is possibly TRBD2 (6 bases). V dropped 1 base and J dropped 5 bases, with 11 bases sitting between them. Germline values: CDR1 DFQATT, CDR2 SNEGSKA (reference sequence). The CDR3 totals 13 residues.

The chain uses TRBV20-1 and TRBJ1-1; maybe TRBD1 (6 bases). The CDR3 is made up of 12 amino acids. With 6 bases removed from V and 7 bases from J, the gap between germline ends came to 15 bases. Germline CDR1 is DFQATT and CDR2 is SNEGSKA (reference sequence). The CDR3 sequence: CSATGTLDEAFF. The CDR3 nucleotides read TGCAGTGCAACCGGGACACTTGATGAAGCTTTCTTT.

CDR3 bases: TGCGCCAGCAGCCAAGAAATAGGCTATCGGAACACTGAAGCTTTCTTT. Its translation: CASSQEIGYRNTEAFF. The V call is TRBV4-3, the J call TRBJ1-1; D gene ambiguous. This CDR3 has 16 amino acids. The V end lost 0 bases, the J end lost 1 base, and 12 bases lay between the germline ends. Per germline, CDR1 LGHNA and CDR2 YSLEER.

The chain combines TRBV2 with TRBJ2-5; TRBD1 agrees at 8 bases. Germline CDR1 SNHLY, CDR2 FYNNEI. V was clipped by 11 bases and J by 5 bases; unmatched bases: 7. The length of the CDR3 is 12 residues. This CDR3 is CAGQGAGETQYF. CDR3 coding DNA: TGTGCCGGCCAGGGGGCTGGGGAGACCCAGTACTTC.

The chain combines TRBV20-1 with TRBJ1-2; 10 nucleotides agree with TRBD1. Germline V gene data show CDR1 as DFQATT and CDR2 as SNEGSKA (reference sequence). This CDR3 is 13 amino acids long. V shed 6 bases, J shed 8 bases, and the junction held 9 bases outside the gene matches. CDR3 nucleotide sequence: TGCAGTGCCGCTACAGGGACAGGGGAAGGCTACACCTTC. Its protein product is CSAATGTGEGYTF.

This clonotype was observed a few times. The chain combines TRBV6-5 with TRBJ2-6, with 10 nucleotides matching TRBD1. The germline gives CDR1 MNHEY, CDR2 SVGAGI. The CDR3 is 19 residues long. V was pared by 4 bases and J by 0 bases, with 9 bases of the junction left unmatched. CDR3 sequence (DNA): TGTGCCAGCAGTTCGCCCCCGGGACAGGGGAGCTCTGGGGCCAACGTCCTGACTTTC. Encoded protein: CASSSPPGQGSSGANVLTF.

V and J are TRBV3-1 and TRBJ1-2, with 9 nucleotides matching TRBD1. The V gene's germline CDR1 is LGHDT and CDR2 YNNKEL (reference sequence). With V trimmed by 0 bases and J by 6 bases, 5 bases remained unmatched. This CDR3 comprises 15 residues. The CDR3: CASSQEEGDRDGYTF. The CDR3 DNA reads as TGTGCCAGCAGCCAAGAAGAGGGGGACAGGGATGGCTACACCTTC.

The chain couples TRBV5-4 to TRBJ1-2; D is perhaps TRBD1 (5 bases). The CDR3 length is 14 residues. In germline, CDR1 is SGHNT, CDR2 YYREEE (reference sequence). The V end was cut by 4 bases, the J end by 3 bases, with 13 bases between. The chain's CDR3 is CASSNPTEDYGYTF. Written as DNA, the CDR3 is TGTGCCAGCAGCAACCCGACAGAAGACTATGGCTACACCTTC.

This clonotype was observed a handful of times. V gene TRBV6-5 combines with J gene TRBJ2-3, with a possible D match to TRBD2 (5 bases). Germline CDR1 and CDR2: MNHEY and SVGAGI. V was clipped by 3 bases and J by 2 bases, with 9 bases between them. The CDR3 spans 14 residues. The CDR3 coding sequence is TGTGCCAGCAGTTATTACGGGGTCACAGATACGCAGTATTTT. Amino acids: CASSYYGVTDTQYF.

The V call is TRBV12-3 or TRBV12-4, the J call TRBJ2-3; 11 nucleotides align to TRBD2. V lost 2 bases, J lost 0 bases, and 13 bases stayed unmatched. The CDR3 runs to 20 residues. CDR3 loop: CASSLPVGRASGGSTDTQYF. The CDR3, as DNA: TGTGCCAGCAGTTTACCTGTAGGGCGGGCTAGCGGGGGGAGCACAGATACGCAGTATTTT.

This clonotype came up a few times. The chain is built from TRBV2 and TRBJ1-6; no reliable D call. The germline V gene has CDR1 SNHLY and CDR2 FYNNEI. The CDR3 runs to 12 residues. V shed 6 bases and J shed 8 bases, with 8 bases lying between them. The CDR3 DNA follows: TGTGCCAGCAGGGTGGGTGATTCACCCCTCCACTTT. This gives the protein CASRVGDSPLHF.

This chain joins TRBV20-1 and TRBJ2-3; D is tentatively TRBD1 or TRBD2 (5 bases each). Deletions cut 4 bases from V and 5 bases from J, with 13 bases between. The CDR3 loop spans 13 amino acids. Germline assignment: CDR1 DFQATT and CDR2 SNEGSKA (reference sequence). The DNA of the CDR3 is TGCAGTGCTATACTCCGGGACGAAGATACGCAGTATTTT. This translates into CSAILRDEDTQYF.

The J gene is TRBJ1-6, the V gene TRBV19; 9 nucleotides line up with TRBD1. Trimming took 7 bases from V and 5 from J; bases not matched to a gene: 6. The CDR3 length is 15 residues. Germline CDR1 and CDR2: LNHDA and SQIVND (reference sequence). The CDR3: CASTSDRGNNSPLHF. As DNA, the CDR3 is TGTGCCAGTACCTCGGACAGGGGAAATAATTCACCCCTCCACTTT.

The chain is built from TRBV6-1 and TRBJ1-6; the match to TRBD1 covers 7 bases. The ends lost 7 bases at V and 0 bases at J; junction bases unmatched: 9. The CDR3 sequence is 17 residues long. In germline, CDR1 is MNHNS, CDR2 SASEGT. The CDR3 DNA reads TGTGCCAGCAACCTAGGGGGCCGCTACTCCTATAATTCACCCCTCCACTTT. Protein: CASNLGGRYSYNSPLHF.

This chain links TRBV20-1 with TRBJ2-7; TRBD1 matches at 9 bases. Germline trimming cut 1 base from V and 4 bases from J; bases unmatched to any gene: 8. CDR1 and CDR2 from the germline V gene are DFQATT and SNEGSKA (reference sequence). The CDR3 runs to 15 residues. CDR3 loop: CSARAPTGGSYEQYF. DNA of the CDR3: TGCAGTGCTAGAGCCCCGACAGGGGGTAGTTACGAGCAGTACTTC.

This sequence joins TRBV7-8 and TRBJ2-7; a weak D match, TRBD2 (6 bases). Germline V gives CDR1 SGHVS, CDR2 FQNEAQ. V was clipped by 1 base and J by 0 bases, with 19 bases between them. The CDR3 loop spans 18 amino acids. Written as DNA, the CDR3 is TGTGCCAGCAGCTTAGAGGTTAGCGGCTTCTTAAGCTCCTACGAGCAGTACTTC. Its protein product is CASSLEVSGFLSSYEQYF. Full variable domain (outside the CDR3, taken from reference TRBV7-8 and TRBJ2-7): GAGVSQSPRYKVAKRGQDVALRCDPISGHVSLFWYQQALGQGPEFLTYFQNEAQLDKSGLPSDRFFAERPEGSVSTLKIQRTQQEDSAVYLCASSLEVSGFLSSYEQYFGPGTRLTVT.

The chain couples TRBV2 to TRBJ1-3; 7 nucleotides align to TRBD1. Germline-derived CDR1 and CDR2 are SNHLY and FYNNEI. The CDR3 runs 15 residues. V lost 6 bases and J lost 2; bases outside the gene matches: 7. The CDR3 DNA follows: TGTGCCAGCAGGATGGGGGGACAGACTGGAAACACCATATATTTT. It encodes CASRMGGQTGNTIYF.

This chain links TRBV9 with TRBJ1-1, with 9 bases identical to TRBD1. The germline V gene encodes CDR1 SGDLS and CDR2 YYNGEE. CDR3 size: 18 residues. Losses at the gene ends were 0 bases for V and 3 bases for J; bases not matched to a gene: 12. The CDR3 loop is CASSVGSGTGLSDTEAFF. The CDR3 DNA is TGTGCCAGCAGCGTAGGCAGCGGGACAGGGCTATCGGACACTGAAGCTTTCTTT.

This clonotype was observed a handful of times. The chain employs TRBV19 and TRBJ1-5, with D unresolved. Germline loops: CDR1 LNHDA, CDR2 SQIVND (reference sequence). CDR3 size: 16 residues. V was pared by 6 bases and J by 4 bases, with 19 bases between. CDR3 bases: TGTGCCAGTAGCGAAGTACAAATATCATGGAATCAGCCCCAGCATTTT. Its translation is CASSEVQISWNQPQHF.

This clonotype was counted only a few times. The rearrangement uses TRBV7-2 and TRBJ2-2, with D unclear. Germline V gene data show CDR1 as SGHTA and CDR2 as FQGNSA. This CDR3 region has 13 residues. V was clipped by 1 base and J by 6 bases, with 6 bases between them. Here the CDR3 reads CASSLESAGELFF. As DNA, the CDR3 is TGTGCCAGCAGCTTAGAGTCGGCCGGGGAGCTGTTTTTT.

This clonotype has just a few counts. This chain uses TRBV5-4 with TRBJ1-6; 8 nucleotides agree with TRBD1. The CDR3 sequence is 14 residues long. Germline V CDR1 and CDR2: SGHNT, YYREEE (reference sequence). The J segment lost 8 bases and the V segment lost 3 bases, leaving 4 bases of the junction unmatched. The CDR3 bases are TGTGCCAGCAGCTCCGGGACAGGATATTCACCCCTCCACTTT. It specifies CASSSGTGYSPLHF. Variable domain in full (rest from reference TRBV5-4 and TRBJ1-6): ETGVTQSPTHLIKTRGQQVTLRCSSQSGHNTVSWYQQALGQGPQFIFQYYREEENGRGNFPPRFSGLQFPNYSSELNVNALELDDSALYLCASSSGTGYSPLHFGNGTRLTVT.